This T cell receptor (beta chain) came from a study of OX40 agonist ivuxolimab in advanced cancers. The overall study: Ivuxolimab, an agonist antibody against OX40 (CD134), was given to patients. Patients in the trial were receiving intravenous ivuxolimab every 2 weeks, at doses of 0.01 to 10 mg/kg. A diagnosis of hepatocellular carcinoma, melanoma, renal cell or head and neck cancer was present in dose-escalation patients.

Germline assignment: CDR1 MNHEY and CDR2 SMNVEV (reference sequence). There are 15 residues in the CDR3. With 5 bases clipped from V and 2 bases from J, the junction kept 9 bases outside the gene matches. The protocol was immunoSEQ multiplex PCR, while the TCRdb copy is restricted to in-frame clones and leaves out a portion. The data show tens of thousands of clones, about four fifths seen once. Collection of blood occurred at baseline, at cycle 4 day 1, and at cycle 7 day 1. This sequence was found in an adult with an advanced solid tumor such as melanoma, head and neck, liver or kidney cancer. V is TRBV27 and J is TRBJ2-7, with 7 bases matching TRBD1. The sequencing used CD4+ or CD8+ T cells sorted from blood, collected in a trial of the OX40 agonist ivuxolimab. CDR3 sequence: CASSTLEGGTYEQYF. CDR3 DNA: TGTGCCAGCAGTACCCTTGAAGGGGGCACCTACGAGCAGTACTTC.